The text below deals with one TCR beta chain. It has no known antigen specificity. No base qualities exist here, and no much larger clone lies one base off it. Relative to germline, V is 3 bases shorter and J is 0 bases shorter, with 8 bases between their ends. CDR1 and CDR2 (ENHRY, SYGVKD) derive from the germline V gene. Including cysteine and phenylalanine, the CDR3 has 15 amino acids. The read is trimmed to its CDR3 DNA, 45 bases read in frame from base 1. Viable CD3+CD4+ or CD3+CD8+ cells that were CCR7+CD45RA+CD45RO-CD95-CD27+CD28+ were classified as naive T cells. Peripheral blood samples were provided by related bone marrow donors on the day of marrow donation. Peripheral blood and bone marrow mononuclear cells were isolated by Ficoll-Hypaque density centrifugation and cryopreserved. CD4+ and CD8+ T cells, including naive and memory subsets, were sorted by FACS on a FACSAria II. This entry comes from a study of T cells after posttransplantation cyclophosphamide (dated by TCRdb to between 2015 and 2016). Context from the whole study: The study tracked T cell repertoire reconstitution by TRB sequencing after myeloablative bone marrow transplantation using posttransplantation cyclophosphamide as GVHD prophylaxis. Antigen receptor sequencing covered samples from 35 PTCy-treated patients and 16 of their related bone marrow donors. Blood from all 35 or so PTCy patients with 1-year posttransplant specimens was subjected to TRB sequencing. TRB sequencing was also done on up to 3 additional blood samples from 2 to 5.2 years after transplant in 3 patients, and on pretransplant blood from several patients. Because TRA and TRB clonality correlated tightly in roughly nine samples, later TCR analyses were limited to TRB. Public TRB sequences were checked against a database of over 3,600 sequences associated with responses to pathogens, tumor antigens, self-antigens and alloantigens. Findings and caveats that apply to the study as a whole: The TRB repertoires of T cells infiltrating skin or GI tract showed only limited overlap with the TRB repertoires of T cells in blood. Donor-recipient similarity was low at 1-2 months but increased during the first year, and donor CD8+ memory clones often dominated later blood repertoires. Across roughly 40 patients, recipient CMV seropositivity and CMV reactivation were highly associated with TRB clonality; PTCy diversity was similar to CNI/methotrexate controls.

Genomic DNA was the input for TRB sequencing, which was run either with the immunoSEQ assay at survey resolution or with the hsTCRB kit. Concerning the study's data processing: The immunoSEQ software handled initial read processing, and the LymphoSeq R package was used for repertoire analyses. Clonality was computed as 1 minus normalized Shannon entropy, and a Gini coefficient was also calculated for each TRB dataset. Phenotypes of unsorted samples were inferred by mapping TRB sequences from sorted subsets of the recipient or donor onto unsorted samples of the same recipient. TCRdb re-hosts the immuneACCESS table, in-frame sequences only. Its copies lack some clones; in the studies checked, an unresolved V gene accounts for under half of them, and the cause for the rest is not known. Clone size and V and J calls were adopted from that table, with D and trimming inferred from the DNA. For this sample there are tens of thousands of clones; approximately 98% appear just once. The ten largest make up 0.15% to 0.2% of the sample.

Input material: naive CD4+ T cells sorted from PBMCs. The source of this sequence is a man aged 35-49 years in good health, CMV-negative, and a related stem cell transplant donor. The rearranged chain carries TRBV10-3 and TRBJ2-2; too little of a D gene remains to name it. CDR3 region: CAISDSLSNTGELFF. The base sequence is TGTGCCATCAGTGACAGTCTGTCGAACACCGGGGAGCTGTTTTTT.